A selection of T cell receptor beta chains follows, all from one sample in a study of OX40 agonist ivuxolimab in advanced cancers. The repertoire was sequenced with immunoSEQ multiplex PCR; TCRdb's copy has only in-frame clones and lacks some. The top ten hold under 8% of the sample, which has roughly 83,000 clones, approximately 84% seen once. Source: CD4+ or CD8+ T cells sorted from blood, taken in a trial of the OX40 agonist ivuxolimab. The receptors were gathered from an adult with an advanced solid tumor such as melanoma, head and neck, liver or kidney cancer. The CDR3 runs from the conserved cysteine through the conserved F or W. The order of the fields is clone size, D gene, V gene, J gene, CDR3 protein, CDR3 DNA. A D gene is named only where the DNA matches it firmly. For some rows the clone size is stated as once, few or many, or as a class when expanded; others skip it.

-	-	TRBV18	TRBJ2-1	CASSPPRTYSYNEQFF	TGTGCCAGCTCACCACCCCGGACCTACTCCTACAATGAGCAGTTCTTC
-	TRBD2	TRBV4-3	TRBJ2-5	CASSQKVATGEGTQYF	TGCGCCAGCAGCCAAAAGGTGGCTACTGGGGAGGGGACCCAGTACTTC
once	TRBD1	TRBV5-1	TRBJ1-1	CASRSSGTGGEAFF	TGCGCCAGCAGATCGTCTGGGACAGGGGGTGAAGCTTTCTTT
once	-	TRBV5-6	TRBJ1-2	CASSPLGGAYGYTF	TGTGCCAGCAGCCCGCTCGGAGGAGCCTATGGCTACACCTTC
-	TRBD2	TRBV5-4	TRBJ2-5	CASSLTSGGGWETQYF	TGTGCCAGCAGCTTGACTAGCGGGGGAGGGTGGGAGACCCAGTACTTC
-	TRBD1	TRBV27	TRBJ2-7	CASSLQGAHSYEQYF	TGTGCCAGCTCTCTACAGGGGGCCCATTCCTACGAGCAGTACTTC
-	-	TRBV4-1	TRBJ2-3	CASSQDISGRRVTDTQYF	TGCGCCAGCAGCCAGGACATTAGTGGTCGCAGAGTCACAGATACGCAGTATTTT
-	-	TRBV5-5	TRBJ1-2	CASSLGSAYGYTF	TGTGCCAGCAGCTTGGGGTCGGCCTATGGCTACACCTTC
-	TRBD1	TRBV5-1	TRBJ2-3	CASRRGQGFTDTQYF	TGCGCCAGCAGACGGGGACAGGGCTTCACAGATACGCAGTATTTT
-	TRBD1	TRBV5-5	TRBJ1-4	CASSPAGRTGVEKLFF	TGTGCCAGCAGCCCTGCCGGGCGGACAGGGGTTGAAAAACTGTTTTTT
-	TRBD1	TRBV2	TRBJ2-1	CASTFQRDRVIF	TGTGCCAGCACTTTTCAACGGGACAGGGTGATCTTC
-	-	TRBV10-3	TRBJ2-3	CAIRKSQRADTQYF	TGTGCCATCAGGAAGTCGCAAAGGGCAGATACGCAGTATTTT
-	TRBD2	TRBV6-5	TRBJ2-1	CASSSTLAGGGNEQFF	TGTGCCAGCAGTTCGACACTAGCGGGGGGGGGTAATGAGCAGTTCTTC
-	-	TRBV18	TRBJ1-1	CASSPIGAGRNTEAFF	TGTGCCAGCTCACCAATTGGCGCCGGGAGGAACACTGAAGCTTTCTTT
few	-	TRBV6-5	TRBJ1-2	CASSMDGNYGYTF	TGTGCCAGCAGTATGGACGGAAACTATGGCTACACCTTC
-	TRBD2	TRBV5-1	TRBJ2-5	CASSIGLAGAQETQYF	TGCGCCAGCTCTATTGGACTAGCGGGGGCTCAAGAGACCCAGTACTTC
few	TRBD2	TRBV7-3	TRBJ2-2	CASSLTGGDTGELFF	TGTGCCAGCAGCTTAACCGGGGGGGACACCGGGGAGCTGTTTTTT
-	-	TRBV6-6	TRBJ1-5	CASSSNNQPQHF	TGTGCCAGCAGTTCCAACAATCAGCCCCAGCATTTT
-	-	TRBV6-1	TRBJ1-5	CASSEFHGALEPQHF	TGTGCCAGCAGTGAATTTCACGGGGCCTTGGAGCCCCAGCATTTT
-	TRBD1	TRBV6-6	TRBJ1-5	CASRRTGRGHQPQHF	TGTGCCAGCAGAAGGACAGGAAGGGGTCATCAGCCCCAGCATTTT
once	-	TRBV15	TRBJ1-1	CATSSPKGMNTEAFF	TGTGCCACCAGCAGTCCTAAAGGAATGAACACTGAAGCTTTCTTT
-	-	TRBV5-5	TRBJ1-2	CASSWDTLNYGYTF	TGTGCCAGCAGCTGGGACACCCTTAACTATGGCTACACCTTC
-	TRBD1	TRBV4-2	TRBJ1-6	CASSQEGQLHSPLHF	TGTGCCAGCAGCCAAGAGGGACAGTTACATTCACCCCTCCACTTT
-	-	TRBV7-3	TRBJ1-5	CASSLVSNQPQHF	TGTGCCAGCAGCTTAGTCAGCAATCAGCCCCAGCATTTT
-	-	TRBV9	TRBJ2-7	CASSEDLKPEQYF	TGTGCCAGCAGTGAGGACCTTAAGCCCGAGCAGTACTTC
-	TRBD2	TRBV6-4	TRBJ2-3	CASSDSSSGGGTDTQYF	TGTGCCAGCAGTGACTCGTCTAGCGGGGGGGGCACAGATACGCAGTATTTT